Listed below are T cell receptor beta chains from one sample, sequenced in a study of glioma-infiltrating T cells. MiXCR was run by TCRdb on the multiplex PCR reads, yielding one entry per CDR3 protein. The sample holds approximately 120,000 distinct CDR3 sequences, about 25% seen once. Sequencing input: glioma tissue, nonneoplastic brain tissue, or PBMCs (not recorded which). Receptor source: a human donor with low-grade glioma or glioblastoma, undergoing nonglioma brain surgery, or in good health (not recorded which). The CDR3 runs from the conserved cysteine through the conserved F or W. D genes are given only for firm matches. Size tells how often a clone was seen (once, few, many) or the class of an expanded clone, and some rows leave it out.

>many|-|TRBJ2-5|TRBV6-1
TGTGCCAGCAACCTCGCGAGGGTGGAGACCCAGTACTTC
CASNLARVETQYF
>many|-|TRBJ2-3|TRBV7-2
TGTGCCAGCAGCTTAGGGACAGATACGCAGTATTTT
CASSLGTDTQYF
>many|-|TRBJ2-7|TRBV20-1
TGCAGTGCTAGACCCAGGGGAATCCACGAGCAGTACTTC
CSARPRGIHEQYF
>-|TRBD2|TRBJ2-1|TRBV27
TGTGCCGGCATTTCCCTAGCGGGGATATACAATGAGCAGTTCTTC
CAGISLAGIYNEQFF
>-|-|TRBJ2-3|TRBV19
TGTGCCAGTAGTATCGGGGGCAGCACAGATACGCAGTATTTT
CASSIGGSTDTQYF
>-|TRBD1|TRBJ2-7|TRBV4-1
TGCGCCAGCAGCCATCCCGGACAGGGAACACCCTACGAGCAGTACTTC
CASSHPGQGTPYEQYF
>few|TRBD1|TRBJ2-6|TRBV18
TGTGCCAGCTCACAACAAGGGGGCGACAGGCGATCTGGGGCCAACGTCCTGACTTTC
CASSQQGGDRRSGANVLTF
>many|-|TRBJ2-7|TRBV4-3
TGCGCCAGCAGCCAACAGGGAGGCTACGAGCAGTACTTC
CASSQQGGYEQYF
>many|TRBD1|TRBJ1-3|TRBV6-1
TGTGCCAGCAGTTATTACACCCCTGACAGGGGGCGGGCTGGAAACACCATATATTTT
CASSYYTPDRGRAGNTIYF
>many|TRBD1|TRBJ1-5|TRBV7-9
TGTGCCGCCGGGACAGGGAATCAGCCCCAGCATTTT
CAAGTGNQPQHF
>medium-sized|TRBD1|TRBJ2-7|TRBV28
TGTGCCAGCACGCCGGGACAGGGGGCCCTTATCGAGCAGTACTTC
CASTPGQGALIEQYF
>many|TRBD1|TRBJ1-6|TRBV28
TGTGCCAGCAGTTTCCCCGACAGGGGGGATTCACCCCTCCACTTT
CASSFPDRGDSPLHF
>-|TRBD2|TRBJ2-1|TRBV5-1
TGCGCCAGCAGATCCGGGACTAGCGGGTTCAATGAGCAGTTCTTC
CASRSGTSGFNEQFF
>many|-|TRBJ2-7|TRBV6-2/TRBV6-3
TGTGCCAGCAGCCCTGTCGGACAGACCTACGAGCAGTACTTC
CASSPVGQTYEQYF
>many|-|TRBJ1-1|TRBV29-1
TGCAGCGTTGCCAGGGACACTGAAGCTTTCTTT
CSVARDTEAFF
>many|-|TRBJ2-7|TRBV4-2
TGTGCCAGCAGCCACGAATTTAGCGGGCAGGGGTACGAGCAGTACTTC
CASSHEFSGQGYEQYF
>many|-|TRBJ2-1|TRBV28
TGTGCCAGCAGTTTATCGTCAGCATACAATGAGCAGTTCTTC
CASSLSSAYNEQFF
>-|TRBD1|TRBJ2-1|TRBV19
TGTGCCAGTAGTGACCCCGGGACAGGGACCTACAATGAGCAGTTCTTC
CASSDPGTGTYNEQFF
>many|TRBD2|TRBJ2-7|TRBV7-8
TGTGCCAGCAGCACCAGGGAGGGGAACTACGAGCAGTACTTC
CASSTREGNYEQYF
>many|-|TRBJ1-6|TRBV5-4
TGTGCCAGCAGCCCGACCCGGTTGGATTCACCCCTCCACTTT
CASSPTRLDSPLHF
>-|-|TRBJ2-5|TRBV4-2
TGTGCCAGCAGCCAGAGGGGCCCCCAAGAGACCCAGTACTTC
CASSQRGPQETQYF
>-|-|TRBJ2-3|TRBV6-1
TGTGCCAGCAGATTTCTAGCGAGCGAAGATACGCAGTATTTT
CASRFLASEDTQYF
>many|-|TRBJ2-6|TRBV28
TGTGCCAGCAGCCCGGACAGATACAGCTCTGGGGCCAACGTCCTGACTTTC
CASSPDRYSSGANVLTF
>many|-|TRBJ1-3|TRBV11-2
TGTGCCAGCAGCTTAGATTTCTCTGGAAACACCATATATTTT
CASSLDFSGNTIYF
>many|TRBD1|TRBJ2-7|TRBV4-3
TGCGCCAGCAGCCCCCCGGGACAGGGGACCTACGAGCAGTACTTC
CASSPPGQGTYEQYF
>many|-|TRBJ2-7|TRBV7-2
TGTGCCAGCAGCTTAGAGGGTTTAACCTACGAGCAGTACTTC
CASSLEGLTYEQYF
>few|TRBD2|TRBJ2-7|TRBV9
TGTGCCAGCAGCCCCTGGACTAGCGGGAGTAGGTACGAGCAGTACTTC
CASSPWTSGSRYEQYF